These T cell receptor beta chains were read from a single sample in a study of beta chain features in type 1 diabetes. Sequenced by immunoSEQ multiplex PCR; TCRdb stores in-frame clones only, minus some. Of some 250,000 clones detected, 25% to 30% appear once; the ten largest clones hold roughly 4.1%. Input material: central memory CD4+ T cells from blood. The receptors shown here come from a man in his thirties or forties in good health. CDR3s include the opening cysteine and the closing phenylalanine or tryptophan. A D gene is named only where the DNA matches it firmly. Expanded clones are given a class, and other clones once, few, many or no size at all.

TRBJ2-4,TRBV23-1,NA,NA,TGCGCCAGCACGCCCGGTCCGGCCAGAGGAGGCATTCAGTACTTC,CASTPGPARGGIQYF
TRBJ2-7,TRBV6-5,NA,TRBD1,TGTGCCAGCAGTACCCAGGGGGCGAGGGGCTACGAGCAGTACTTC,CASSTQGARGYEQYF
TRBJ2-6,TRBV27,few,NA,TGTGCCAGCAGTTTGAAGGGATCTGGGGCCAACGTCCTGACTTTC,CASSLKGSGANVLTF
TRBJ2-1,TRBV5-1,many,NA,TGCGCCAGCAGTTTCGGGGGACTCCTCAATGAGCAGTTCTTC,CASSFGGLLNEQFF
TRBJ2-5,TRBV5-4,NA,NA,TGTGCCAGCAGCTTGAAGACGGTGCAAGAGACCCAGTACTTC,CASSLKTVQETQYF
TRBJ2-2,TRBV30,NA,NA,TGTGCCTGGAGGGAGTCGGCCCTGGGGACCGGGGAGCTGTTTTTT,CAWRESALGTGELFF
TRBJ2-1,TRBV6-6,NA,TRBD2,TGTGCCAGCAGTTACTCGAGCGGGGGGATCAATGAGCAGTTCTTC,CASSYSSGGINEQFF
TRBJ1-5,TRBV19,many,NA,TGTGCCAGTAGTTACAGGGTCAATCAGCCCCAGCATTTT,CASSYRVNQPQHF
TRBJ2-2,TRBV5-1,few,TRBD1,TGCGCCAGTGAACAGGGGACGAACACCGGGGAGCTGTTTTTT,CASEQGTNTGELFF
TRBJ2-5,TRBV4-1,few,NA,TGCGCCAGCAGCCGCAGGGAAGGGGAGACCCAGTACTTC,CASSRREGETQYF
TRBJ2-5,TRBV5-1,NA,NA,TGCGCCAGCAGCTTGGCTCAGGGAGAAGAGACCCAGTACTTC,CASSLAQGEETQYF
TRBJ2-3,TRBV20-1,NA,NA,TGCAGTGCGGTTGGGCGGGATACGCAGTATTTT,CSAVGRDTQYF
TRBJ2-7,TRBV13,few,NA,TGTGCCAGCAGCTTGTACTACGAGCAGTACTTC,CASSLYYEQYF
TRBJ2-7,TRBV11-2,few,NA,TGTGCCAGCAGCTTAGATGTGGGGGGTACGTACTTC,CASSLDVGGTYF
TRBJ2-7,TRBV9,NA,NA,TGTGCCAGCAGCGTAACTGGCCAAACCCCCCCCTACGAGCAGTACTTC,CASSVTGQTPPYEQYF
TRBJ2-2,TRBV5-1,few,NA,TGCGCCAGCACCGTTCGGGACAACACCGGGGAGCTGTTTTTT,CASTVRDNTGELFF
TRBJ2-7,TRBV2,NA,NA,TGTGCCAGCAAGACTTCAGACGAGCAGTACTTC,CASKTSDEQYF
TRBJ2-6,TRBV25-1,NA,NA,TGTGCCAGCAGCGTAATTGGGGCGGGGGCCAACGTCCTGACTTTC,CASSVIGAGANVLTF
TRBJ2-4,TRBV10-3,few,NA,TGTGCCATCAGTGAGGAGGGGTTGATGGCCAAAAACATTCAGTACTTC,CAISEEGLMAKNIQYF
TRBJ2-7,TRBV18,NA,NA,TGTGCCAGCTCACCACCGGGGTCCTACGAGCAGTACTTC,CASSPPGSYEQYF
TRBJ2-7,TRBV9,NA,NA,TGTGCCAGCAGCGGACGGGACGGCGGAGGCGAGCAGTACTTC,CASSGRDGGGEQYF
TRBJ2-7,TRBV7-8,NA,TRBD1,TGTGCCAGCAGCGGGTACGAGACAGGGATTAACGAGCAGTACTTC,CASSGYETGINEQYF